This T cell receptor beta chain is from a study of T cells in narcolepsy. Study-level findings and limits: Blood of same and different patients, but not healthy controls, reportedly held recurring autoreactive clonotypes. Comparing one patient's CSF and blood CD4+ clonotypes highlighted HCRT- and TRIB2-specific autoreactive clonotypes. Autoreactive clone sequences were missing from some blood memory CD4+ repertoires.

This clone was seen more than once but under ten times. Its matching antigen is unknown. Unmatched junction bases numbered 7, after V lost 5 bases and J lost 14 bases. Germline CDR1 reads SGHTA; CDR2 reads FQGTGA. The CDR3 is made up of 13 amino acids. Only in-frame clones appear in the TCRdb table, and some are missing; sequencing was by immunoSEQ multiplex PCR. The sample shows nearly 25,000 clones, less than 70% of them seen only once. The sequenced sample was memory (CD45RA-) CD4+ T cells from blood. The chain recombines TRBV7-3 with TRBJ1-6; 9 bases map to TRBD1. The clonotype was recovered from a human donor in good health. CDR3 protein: CASSTGTGQALHF. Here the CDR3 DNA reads TGTGCCAGCAGCACGGGGACAGGGCAGGCCCTCCACTTT.